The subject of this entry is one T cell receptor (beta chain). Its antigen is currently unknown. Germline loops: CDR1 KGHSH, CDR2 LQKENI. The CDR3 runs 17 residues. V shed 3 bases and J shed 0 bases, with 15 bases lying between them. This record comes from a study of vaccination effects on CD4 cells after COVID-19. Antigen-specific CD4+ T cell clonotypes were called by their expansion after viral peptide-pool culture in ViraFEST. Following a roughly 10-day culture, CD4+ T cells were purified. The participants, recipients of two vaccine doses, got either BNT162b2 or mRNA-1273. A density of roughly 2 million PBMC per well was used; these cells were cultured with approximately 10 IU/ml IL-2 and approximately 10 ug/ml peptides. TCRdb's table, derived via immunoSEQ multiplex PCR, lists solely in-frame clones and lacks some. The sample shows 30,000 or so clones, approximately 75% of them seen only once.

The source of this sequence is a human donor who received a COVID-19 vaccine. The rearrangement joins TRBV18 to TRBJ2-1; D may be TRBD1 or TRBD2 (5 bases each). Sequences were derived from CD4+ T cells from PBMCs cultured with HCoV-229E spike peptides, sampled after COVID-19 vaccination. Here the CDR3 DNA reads TGTGCCAGCTCACCTAGGGACGCCGGCTACTCCTACAATGAGCAGTTCTTC. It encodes CASSPRDAGYSYNEQFF.